A selection of T cell receptor beta chains follows, all from one sample in a study of blood T cell repertoires in COVID-19. Only in-frame clones appear in the TCRdb table, and some are missing; sequencing was by immunoSEQ multiplex PCR. The top ten hold about 2% of the sample, which has about 300,000 clones, approximately 89% seen once. The sequenced material came from peripheral blood. All receptors come from a woman aged 30 to 39 with COVID-19, enrolled during active disease. The CDR3 runs from the conserved cysteine through the conserved F or W. The D gene is left open where the match is weak. Clone size appears in some rows only: once, few, many, or a class for an expanded clone.

TRBV11-3,TRBJ2-2,.,.,TGTGCCAGCAGCTTAGTGGGGCTGAACACCGGGGAGCTGTTTTTT,CASSLVGLNTGELFF
TRBV29-1,TRBJ2-5,TRBD1,once,TGCAGCGTTACAGGGGTAGAGACCCAGTACTTC,CSVTGVETQYF
TRBV5-5,TRBJ1-5,.,.,TGTGCCAGCAGCCCGCATACAGGATATAGCAATCAGCCCCAGCATTTT,CASSPHTGYSNQPQHF
TRBV27,TRBJ1-6,TRBD1,.,TGTGCCAGCAGTTTATATCAGGGACAGGGATCCTATAATTCACCCCTCCACTTT,CASSLYQGQGSYNSPLHF
TRBV11-3,TRBJ2-3,TRBD2,.,TGTGCCAGCAGCTCGACCTTGCTAGCGGGGGCGGAAGATACGCAGTATTTT,CASSSTLLAGAEDTQYF
TRBV5-1,TRBJ1-2,.,.,TGCGCCAGCAGCTTGGACGACAGGCTTTCTTTTGGCTACACCTTC,CASSLDDRLSFGYTF
TRBV7-8,TRBJ1-3,.,.,TGTGCCAGCAGCTCACAGGGATCTGGAAACACCATATATTTT,CASSSQGSGNTIYF
TRBV5-1,TRBJ1-1,TRBD1,.,TGCGCCAGCAGCTTCAGAGGACAGGGGGAGTCTGAAGCTTTCTTT,CASSFRGQGESEAFF
TRBV6-4,TRBJ2-2,TRBD1,.,TGTGCCAGCAGTCACAAACAGGGGGAAAGGAACACCGGGGAGCTGTTTTTT,CASSHKQGERNTGELFF
TRBV29-1,TRBJ1-1,.,.,TGCAGCGTTGAAGAGTTCGGAGCTGAAGCTTTCTTT,CSVEEFGAEAFF
TRBV2,TRBJ1-1,.,.,TGTGCCAGCAGTGTCGGTGGGGGCGGGAACACTGAAGCTTTCTTT,CASSVGGGGNTEAFF
TRBV4-2,TRBJ1-6,.,.,TGTGCCAGCAGCCTAAGAGATTCACCCCTCCACTTT,CASSLRDSPLHF
TRBV4-2,TRBJ1-2,TRBD1,.,TGTGCCAGCAGCCTCAGGGGGGATGGCTACACCTTC,CASSLRGDGYTF
TRBV2,TRBJ1-1,.,.,TGTGCCAGCAGTACGACAGTCATGAACACTGAAGCTTTCTTT,CASSTTVMNTEAFF
TRBV19,TRBJ1-2,TRBD1,.,TGTGCCAGTAGTATGGGACAGGGGGCTCGAGGCTACACCTTC,CASSMGQGARGYTF
TRBV30,TRBJ1-2,TRBD1,once,TGTGCCTGGAGCCCCCCAAGGACAGGGGCGACCTACCGCTATGGCTACACCTTC,CAWSPPRTGATYRYGYTF
TRBV7-3,TRBJ2-1,.,.,TGTGCCAGCAGCTCTCAGGACAGAAACAATGAGCAGTTCTTC,CASSSQDRNNEQFF
TRBV3-1/TRBV3-2,TRBJ2-7,.,.,TGTGCCAGCACCTTCGCGGGGAGAAACGAGCAGTACTTC,CASTFAGRNEQYF
TRBV9,TRBJ2-3,.,.,TGTGCCAGTACCACGGGGGACTCAGATACGCAGTATTTT,CASTTGDSDTQYF
TRBV12-3/TRBV12-4,TRBJ1-2,.,.,TGTGCCAGCAGCCCATCGAACAGGGAGAGCTACACCTTC,CASSPSNRESYTF
TRBV5-1,TRBJ1-3,TRBD1,.,TGCGCCAGCAGCTTGGGAACAGGGGTTGGAAACACCATATATTTT,CASSLGTGVGNTIYF
TRBV10-3,TRBJ1-1,.,.,TGTGCCATCAGTCCCTCGGGACAAAACACTGAAGCTTTCTTT,CAISPSGQNTEAFF
TRBV28,TRBJ2-3,.,.,TGTGCCAGCAGGGCGGGGAAGAGCACAGATACGCAGTATTTT,CASRAGKSTDTQYF
TRBV6-2/TRBV6-3,TRBJ1-2,TRBD1,few,TGTGCCAGCAGTGTTCCAGGGGGAGGTAACTATGGCTACACCTTC,CASSVPGGGNYGYTF